The entry below gives a single TCR beta chain sequence along with its context. This clone was found a few times. Its cognate antigen has yet to be identified. The sample holds no much larger clone one base away, and base qualities are not on file. These data belong to a study of cytomegalovirus exposure and HLA in healthy donors (dated by TCRdb to 2017 to 2019). For context, the study as a whole: An earlier analysis of 587 of the donors reported 250 to 300 Gb of sequence data and 100 million to 120 million unique TCR beta sequences obtained from about 179 million T cells. An early release that covered approximately 600 HLA-typed donors contained 250 to 350 gigabases of sequencing data and about 93 million unique TCR sequences. The genetic ancestry cluster associated with self-reported Caucasian donors included around four fifths of the roughly 380 genotyped donors. The study was designed to test whether signatures of past pathogen exposure could be identified by cataloging public T cell receptors. The study profiled the T cell repertoires of about 640 subjects by immunosequencing and related them to cytomegalovirus serostatus. In addition to the first cohort of approximately 650 subjects, a separate validation cohort of 120 different subjects was used. High-throughput TCR immunosequencing, statistical association of individual TCRs with disease status, and machine learning were combined to predict cytomegalovirus infection status. To study patterns of TCR occurrence, a later analysis re-analyzed previously published TCR beta repertoires from 550 to 800 donors and added high-resolution HLA genotyping. The later analysis used no new phenotypic data to find candidate immune exposures, relying instead on TCR beta sequences and their occurrence across donors. An earlier analysis of approximately 500 of the donors applied high-throughput TCR beta sequencing to assess whether each TCR beta V gene segment acted as functional or pseudogenic. Donor age, sex, ethnicity and CMV serostatus were compiled alongside the repertoire data. Genome-wide SNP genotypes for about three fifths of the roughly 670 donors were used in a later genetic analysis, which treated that subset as a discovery cohort. Every discovery cohort repertoire had been produced on one sequencing platform. Both class I and class II loci were covered by HLA typing, at four-digit resolution. The number of typed donors differed by locus: about 620-640 for A, B, C, DRB1 and DQB1; some 540 for DQA1; 606 for DPA1; and some 450 for DPB1. Several DR-DQ haplotypes were handled as single units for association and clustering because linkage in the cohort was strong. Among around 400 genotyped donors of the cohort, an average of about 240,000 unique TCR beta nucleotide sequences were sequenced per donor, roughly 20% of them non-productive.

On the study overall, not on this receptor specifically: Linkage disequilibrium might explain the correlated functional status among segregating V segments, but an unknown experimental factor could not be excluded. The classifier was reported to diagnose cytomegalovirus status with high specificity and sensitivity in both the original cohort and the validation cohort. A few of the identified cytomegalovirus-associated TCR beta chains were confirmed in vitro to be specific for cytomegalovirus antigens. A later analysis found that most CMV-associated TCR beta chains appeared HLA-restricted, with HLA associations seemingly driven largely by CMV exposure. A later analysis found that HLA-associated TCR beta chains were more clonally expanded and had lower generation probabilities than equally common non-associated chains. According to a later genetic analysis, donors in an Asian-associated ancestry cluster had fewer N-insertions in productive TCRs than the approximately 650-donor mean. A group of highly shared sequence variants was considered likely to be a technical artifact of the sequencing pipeline. In a later genetic analysis, a missense DCLRE1C variant was associated with V-gene and J-gene trimming of TCR beta chains, and the association was replicated in an independent cohort. Roughly 15 rarely observed V segments, including chromosome 9 orphons, were excluded from the earlier analysis of about 500 of the donors because counts were too low. Because HLA typing was missing for some donors at each locus, association tests included only the typed subset. The study gave a list of about 170 TCR beta chains associated with cytomegalovirus. Sequencing depth was assumed to be roughly uniform across donors in the presence/absence analyses, though that assumption may not hold. A later analysis found that TCR association rates varied across HLA loci, with DRB1 alleles showing the most associated TCRs and HLA-C alleles the fewest. In a later analysis, some 18,000 TCR beta sequences were associated with specific HLA alleles at a false discovery rate of 0.05. Strong co-occurrence of HLA alleles, especially DR and DQ, made assigning TCR associations to individual alleles difficult. This cohort had only TCR beta chains sequenced, and the lack of alpha or paired-chain data limited which features could be detected. In a later analysis, several top co-occurrence clusters were reported to appear linked to parvovirus B19, influenza, CMV and Epstein-Barr virus. It was suggested by the authors that the approach could potentially be generalized to other disease states and immunological phenotypes. Across donors, most TCR sequences were observed very rarely, whereas some public TCRs were present in many individuals. A further reported finding was that TCR beta sequences accurately predicted the HLA-A and HLA-B alleles for most subjects in the first cohort. The 87-base-pair reads could not distinguish some IMGT-functional V segments, including TRBV6-2 and TRBV6-3, so those segments were excluded. Immune exposure information for the cohort was limited to CMV serostatus. In an earlier analysis of 587 of the donors, most TCR beta V segments were observed in productive rearrangements about 87% or about 30% of the time, broadly matching IMGT annotations.

The cohort comprised approximately 700 healthy bone marrow donors. At the time of sampling, all cohort members were nominally healthy, though unrecorded immune exposures were likely present. The donor was CMV seronegative and was included in the group of 352 seronegative cohort members. A peripheral blood sample was collected from each donor, and TCR beta sequencing was performed on peripheral blood mononuclear cells. Genomic DNA was extracted from the blood cell samples with the Qiagen DNeasy Blood Extraction Kit. The germline V end is reduced by 4 bases and the J end by 4 bases; junction bases left unmatched: 5. In the germline V gene, CDR1 corresponds to SQVTM and CDR2 to ANQGSEA. Its CDR3 holds 14 amino acids, cysteine through phenylalanine. Left in the record is the CDR3 DNA by itself, 42 bases read in frame from the first base. Library preparation used the immunoSEQ multiplex PCR assay. For the multiplex PCR, a mixture combining 60 forward primers for TCR Vbeta segments and 13 reverse primers for TCR Jbeta segments was used. Amplification of the CDR3 region of rearranged TCR beta genes was performed with a multiplex PCR assay on genomic DNA. The Illumina HiSeq System was used to sequence the amplified TCR beta libraries as 87-base-pair reads. As for the authors' bioinformatics: In a later analysis, roughly 80 million unique TCR beta chains were counted across the roughly 610 repertoires, and some 10 million of these chains were shared by at least two donors. Raw reads were error-corrected and collapsed into unique sequences by a nearest-neighbor algorithm in which closely related sequences were merged to remove PCR and sequencing errors. To assign V, D and J gene segments, CDR3 sequences were aligned to IMGT reference sequences. For a sequence to be retained, at least a six-nucleotide match to both a V gene segment and a J gene segment was required. Rearrangements were classified as productive when the CDR3 lacked stop codons and remained in frame with V and J, and all other rearrangements were classified as non-productive. Following IMGT convention, CDR3 was defined as the stretch from the second conserved V-encoded cysteine up to the conserved J-encoded phenylalanine. The earlier analysis of a few hundred of the donors excluded any sequence lacking an unambiguous match to a single V gene segment. An earlier analysis of fewer than 750 of the donors classified V segments as functional when productive rearrangements were above 56.7% and as segregating when the standard deviation between donors was above 5%. A statistical classification framework was built to diagnose cytomegalovirus status from the catalog of TCR beta chain sequences. In a later analysis, V and J genes were assigned by comparing TCR nucleotide sequences against IMGT/GENE-DB human TR gene sequences. In a later analysis, CDR3 sequences and most-parsimonious VDJ recombination scenarios were assigned using the TCRdist pipeline. In a later analysis, every TCR beta chain was defined by the combination of its CDR3 amino acid sequence and its V-gene family, and reads without a unique V-gene family were dropped. A later analysis removed 550 to 650 highly shared, low-generation-probability nucleotide sequences to deal with suspected cross-contamination and a sequencing artifact. In a later analysis, a clonal expansion index was calculated for each public chain from normalized within-repertoire ranks of inferred template counts. In a later analysis, generation probabilities were computed with a VDJ recombination model fitted to out-of-frame rearrangements, and the resulting probabilities were checked against IGoR. In a later analysis, hypergeometric tests were used to score TCR-TCR, TCR-HLA and TCR-CMV co-occurrence, with a repertoire-size bias correction applied to TCR pairs. In a later analysis, false discovery rates were estimated by permuting HLA or CMV assignments 20 times. In a later analysis, co-occurring TCRs were grouped using DBSCAN, and TCRdist sequence similarity was added for clustering within HLA-allele-positive subsets. For co-occurrence clustering, repertoires with fewer than 30,000 or more than 120,000 public chains were excluded, along with about five repertoires with anomalous nucleotide sharing. Entries here come from immuneACCESS through TCRdb and include only in-frame sequences with V and J called. Some clones fail to appear in such tables; in the studies checked, an unresolved V gene covers under half of the shortfall, and the cause of the remainder is unknown. V and J calls and clone size follow that table, whereas D and trimming were derived from the DNA. Here the sample has roughly 160,000 clones; about 77% occur a single time. The ten largest account for under 1.5% of the sample.

The source material was PBMCs. The rearranged chain carries TRBV29-1 and TRBJ1-3, and TRBD1 matches 9 of the central bases. The receptor comes from a man aged 30-40 years in good health and CMV-seronegative. The sequenced DNA is TGCAGCGTTGCACAGGGGGCGTCCGGAAACACCATATATTTT. Protein translation: CSVAQGASGNTIYF.